A single sample is the source of the 32 T cell receptor beta chains below, sequenced in a study of T cell responses to AZD1222 COVID-19 vaccine. Produced via immunoSEQ multiplex PCR; TCRdb's table is partial and in-frame only. The table has about 150,000 clones, about 92% seen once. The sequences come from peripheral blood, collected 28 days after the second AZD1222 dose. The receptors were gathered from an adult who received the AZD1222 COVID-19 vaccine.

V gene TRBV19 combines with J gene TRBJ1-5, with D uncertain. The ends were cut back, 5 bases at V and 3 bases at J, with 23 bases in the middle. Per germline, CDR1 LNHDA and CDR2 SQIVND (reference sequence). The CDR3 loop spans 18 amino acids. The CDR3 reads CASSLNPIRSPTNQPQHF. In nucleotides, the CDR3 is TGTGCCAGTAGTCTCAACCCAATCCGGTCTCCGACCAATCAGCCCCAGCATTTT.

The V gene is TRBV19, the J gene TRBJ1-6; D is possibly TRBD1 (6 bases). This CDR3 comprises 15 residues. CDR1 is LNHDA and CDR2 is SQIVND in the germline V gene (reference sequence). Trimming shortened V by 4 bases and J by 9 bases, and 16 bases separated the two germline ends. The CDR3 reads CASSTREQGGSPLHF. The CDR3 DNA reads as TGTGCCAGTAGTACCCGGGAACAGGGAGGTTCACCCCTCCACTTT.

The chain is built from TRBV14 and TRBJ2-7; TRBD1 aligns across 7 bases. Unmatched junction bases numbered 9, after V lost 1 base and J lost 6 bases. Germline V gene sequence: CDR1 SGHDN, CDR2 FVKESK. The CDR3 is made up of 15 amino acids. DNA of the CDR3: TGTGCCAGCAGCCAAGCAGCGACAGGGATCTTCGAGCAGTACTTC. This gives the protein CASSQAATGIFEQYF.

CDR3: CASSFETGGSPNEKLFF. The DNA for the CDR3 is TGTGCCAGCAGCTTCGAGACAGGGGGTTCCCCTAATGAAAAACTGTTTTTT. The chain employs TRBV5-6 and TRBJ1-4, with 9 positions matching TRBD1. CDR3 size: 17 residues. V shed 2 bases and J 3 bases; nucleotides not matched to a gene: 8. Germline V CDR1 and CDR2: SGHDT, YYEEEE.

The gene calls are TRBV3-1 (or the pseudogene TRBV3-2) and TRBJ2-1; D gene uncertain. Germline V gene sequence: CDR1 LGHDT, CDR2 YNNKEL (reference sequence). The CDR3 consists of 13 residues. V gave up 2 bases and J gave up 8 bases, with 10 bases separating them. The CDR3 here is CASSQKSGDEQFF. CDR3 coding DNA: TGTGCCAGCAGCCAAAAATCAGGAGATGAGCAGTTCTTC.

CDR3 sequence: CASSQDRGRNTGELFF. The CDR3 coding sequence is TGTGCCAGCAGCCAAGATAGGGGAAGGAACACCGGGGAGCTGTTTTTT. The rearrangement uses TRBV4-2 and TRBJ2-2, with D tentatively TRBD1 (5 bases). Germline CDR1 and CDR2: LGHNA and YNFKEQ. The V and J ends lost 0 bases and 1 base respectively, with 9 bases between them. This CDR3 has 16 residues.

This chain links TRBV4-3 with TRBJ2-4; 12 positions agree with TRBD2. Germline CDR1 reads LGHNA; CDR2 reads YSLEER. The CDR3 sequence is 16 residues long. V lost 8 bases to trimming and J lost 0 bases; unmatched junction nucleotides: 5. The CDR3 bases are TGCGCCAGCCCCCTGACTAGCGGGGGAGCCAAAAACATTCAGTACTTC. This encodes CASPLTSGGAKNIQYF.

The chain has TRBV6-5 and TRBJ2-5, with a tentative D call TRBD2 (6 bases). Trimming cost V 0 bases and J 3 bases, with 14 bases left between them. The V gene's germline CDR1 is MNHEY and CDR2 SVGAGI. This CDR3 spans 16 amino acids. The CDR3 loop reads CASSYSLALLKETQYF. The DNA for the CDR3 is TGTGCCAGCAGTTACTCACTAGCCCTCTTAAAAGAGACCCAGTACTTC.

The rearrangement links TRBV6-5 to TRBJ2-3; D unresolved. The length of the CDR3 is 14 residues. Germline values: CDR1 MNHEY, CDR2 SVGAGI. With 4 bases removed from V and 9 bases from J, the gap between germline ends came to 17 bases. This CDR3 is CASSLSPGFLTQYF. The DNA of the CDR3 is TGTGCCAGCAGTTTATCGCCTGGGTTCTTAACGCAGTATTTT.

The V and J genes are TRBV27 and TRBJ1-6, with a weak D call TRBD1 (5 bases). The CDR3 has 12 amino acids. Trimming took off 3 bases at V and 12 bases at J, with 9 bases between the two ends. In germline, CDR1 is MNHEY, CDR2 SMNVEV (reference sequence). The DNA of the CDR3 is TGTGCCAGCAGTTTGGGGGGGTTACCCCTCCACTTT. Translating it yields CASSLGGLPLHF.

CDR3 coding DNA: TGTGCCAGCAGCCCCCGTGGGGGGAGCACTGAAGCTTTCTTT. Protein product: CASSPRGGSTEAFF. V is TRBV28 and J is TRBJ1-1, with D maybe TRBD1 (5 bases). Trimming removed 6 bases from V and 4 bases from J, with 15 bases in between. The CDR3 runs 14 residues. The germline CDR1 and CDR2 sequences are MDHEN and SYDVKM.

This clone was seen more than once but under ten times. This chain uses TRBV2 with TRBJ2-2; D not certain. The V gene lost 10 bases and the J gene lost 1 base, with 13 bases spanning the gap. CDR3 size: 14 residues. Germline CDR1 SNHLY, CDR2 FYNNEI. The CDR3 nucleotides are TGTGCCACCCACAAGACTCAGAACACCGGGGAGCTGTTTTTT. This encodes CATHKTQNTGELFF. The whole variable domain, filled in from reference TRBV2 and TRBJ2-2, reads EPEVTQTPSHQVTQMGQEVILRCVPISNHLYFYWYRQILGQKVEFLVSFYNNEISEKSEIFDDQFSVERPDGSNFTLKIRSTKLEDSAMYFCATHKTQNTGELFFGEGSRLTVL.

This clone was counted a few times. The chain combines TRBV19 with TRBJ1-5; D possibly corresponds to TRBD1 (5 bases). This CDR3 spans 21 amino acids. V lost 5 bases, J lost 0 bases, and 29 bases lay in between. Germline V CDR1 and CDR2: LNHDA, SQIVND (reference sequence). The chain's CDR3 is CASSLRQGGPLGRTSNQPQHF. The CDR3 DNA sequence: TGTGCCAGTAGTCTCCGGCAGGGAGGACCTTTAGGGCGAACTAGCAATCAGCCCCAGCATTTT.

The CDR3 bases are TGTGCCAGCAGAATTAGCGGGACCTCCAATGAGCAGTTCTTC. Its protein is CASRISGTSNEQFF. The rearrangement uses TRBV5-4 and TRBJ2-1; TRBD2 matches at 8 bases. This CDR3 is built from 14 residues. Per the germline V gene, CDR1 is SGHNT and CDR2 is YYREEE (reference sequence). Trimming took 5 bases from V and 6 from J; bases not matched to a gene: 7.

The V call is TRBV5-5, the J call TRBJ1-4; D is unclear. This CDR3 spans 14 amino acids. Germline V gene data show CDR1 as SGHKS and CDR2 as YYEKEE (reference sequence). V was clipped by 1 base and J by 8 bases, with 12 bases between them. The CDR3 protein is CASSLFRSEEKLFF. The CDR3 DNA is TGTGCCAGCAGCTTGTTCAGGTCTGAAGAAAAACTGTTTTTT.

This clone was counted between two and nine times. The V and J genes are TRBV30 and TRBJ1-1, with 7 bases that match TRBD1. Losses at the gene ends were 4 bases for V and 6 bases for J; bases not matched to a gene: 8. CDR1 and CDR2 (germline): GTSNPN, SVGIG (reference sequence). The CDR3 consists of 13 residues. The DNA of the CDR3 is TGTGCCTGGAATTGGGAGGGGGCGGCTGAAGCTTTCTTT. It translates to CAWNWEGAAEAFF.

CDR3 protein: CASSGTSRGDYEQYF. In DNA form, the CDR3 reads TGTGCCAGCAGCGGGACTTCTCGTGGAGACTACGAGCAGTACTTC. This chain uses TRBV5-6 with TRBJ2-7; perhaps TRBD2 as D (6 bases). Germline lookup yields CDR1 SGHDT and CDR2 YYEEEE. This CDR3 region has 15 residues. Trimming took 4 bases from V and 3 from J, leaving 17 bases between them.

The chain links TRBV6-5 to TRBJ1-6, with no clear D. This CDR3 region has 13 residues. In germline, CDR1 is MNHEY, CDR2 SVGAGI. The V gene lost 2 bases and the J gene lost 6 bases, with 5 bases spanning the gap. The CDR3 DNA is TGTGCCAGCAGTTACACCGCTAATTCACCCCTCCACTTT. It codes for CASSYTANSPLHF.

The chain combines TRBV4-3 with TRBJ1-4; no clear D. Trimming took 3 bases from V and 0 from J, leaving 20 bases between them. CDR1 is LGHNA and CDR2 is YSLEER in the germline V gene. The length of the CDR3 is 19 residues. CDR3 region: CASSQRRQFGRPTNEKLFF. The CDR3 DNA follows: TGCGCCAGCAGCCAGAGGAGACAATTCGGAAGACCAACTAATGAAAAACTGTTTTTT.

J is TRBJ2-3 and V is TRBV5-8; TRBD1 matches 7 bases. CDR1 and CDR2 from the germline V gene are SGHTS and YDEGEE. There are 17 residues in the CDR3. Trimming at V came to 4 bases and at J to 7 bases, leaving 18 bases not matched to a gene. Here the CDR3 DNA reads TGTGCCAGCAGCAAAAGCCAGACAGGGATGGAGAGATATACGCAGTATTTT. Translating it yields CASSKSQTGMERYTQYF.

The chain joins TRBV27 to TRBJ2-2; 9 bases fit TRBD1. With V trimmed by 6 bases and J by 4 bases, 6 bases remained unmatched. The CDR3 runs 15 residues. Germline CDR1 reads MNHEY; CDR2 reads SMNVEV (reference sequence). As DNA, the CDR3 is TGTGCCAGCAGATACAGGGGGCCTTTCACCGGGGAGCTGTTTTTT. Translation: CASRYRGPFTGELFF.

This chain joins TRBV6-1 and TRBJ1-5; D may be TRBD1 (6 bases). This CDR3 region has 16 residues. V lost 3 bases to trimming and J lost 3 bases, with 15 bases between them. In germline, CDR1 is MNHNS, CDR2 SASEGT. The DNA of the CDR3 is TGTGCCAGCAGTGACCCCACAGGGCTGTTCAATCAGCCCCAGCATTTT. Protein sequence: CASSDPTGLFNQPQHF.

This chain connects TRBV6-5 to TRBJ2-7, with 11 bases that match TRBD2. The CDR3 spans 14 residues. Germline lookup yields CDR1 MNHEY and CDR2 SVGAGI. V gave up 8 bases and J gave up 0 bases; unmatched junction bases: 3. CDR3 sequence reads: CASSSGRSSYEQYF. The CDR3 DNA reads as TGTGCCAGCTCTAGCGGGAGGAGCTCCTACGAGCAGTACTTC.

The chain has TRBV2 and TRBJ2-2; 8 bases match TRBD2. The CDR3 is made up of 14 amino acids. CDR1 and CDR2 from the germline V gene are SNHLY and FYNNEI. The trim removed 7 bases at V and 5 bases at J, leaving 6 bases unmatched. DNA of the CDR3: TGTGCCAGCACGACTAGCGCATCGACCGGGGAGCTGTTTTTT. Its translation: CASTTSASTGELFF.

This sequence joins TRBV5-6 and TRBJ1-6; possible D gene TRBD1, 6 bases. The V end lost 4 bases, the J end lost 1 base, and 12 bases lay between the germline ends. The length of the CDR3 is 16 residues. The germline V gene encodes CDR1 SGHDT and CDR2 YYEEEE. CDR3 DNA sequence: TGTGCCAGCAGCCCTTCGACAGGATCCTATAATTCACCCCTCCACTTT. This sequence encodes CASSPSTGSYNSPLHF.

The chain recombines TRBV6-5 with TRBJ2-7; D gene ambiguous. This CDR3 has 15 residues. CDR1 MNHEY and CDR2 SVGAGI come from the germline V gene. Trimming cost V 2 bases and J 3 bases, with 14 bases left between them. The chain's CDR3 is CASSYRTEPIYEQYF. DNA for the CDR3: TGTGCCAGCAGTTACCGAACCGAACCAATCTACGAGCAGTACTTC.

The J gene is TRBJ2-4, the V gene TRBV3-1 (or the pseudogene TRBV3-2); the D gene is possibly TRBD2 (6 bases). CDR3 length: 14 residues. Trimming took 6 bases from V and 10 from J, leaving 19 bases between them. CDR1 is LGHDT and CDR2 is YNNKEL in the germline V gene (reference sequence). This chain's CDR3 is CASSPGPQGGIQYF. The CDR3 DNA reads as TGTGCCAGCAGTCCGGGACCCCAGGGAGGTATTCAGTACTTC.

This chain uses TRBV19 with TRBJ1-5, with D perhaps TRBD1 (6 bases). The CDR3 covers 16 residues. Germline values: CDR1 LNHDA, CDR2 SQIVND (reference sequence). V was clipped by 3 bases and J by 7 bases, with 19 bases between them. The CDR3 DNA follows: TGTGCCAGTAGTATTAAAACGGGGCAGGGGACCCAGCCCCAGCATTTT. It yields the protein CASSIKTGQGTQPQHF.

The chain couples TRBV15 to TRBJ2-1, with unresolved D. V lost 4 bases to trimming and J lost 0 bases, with 13 bases between them. CDR3 length equals 16 residues. Germline CDR1 reads LNHNV; CDR2 reads YYDKDF (reference sequence). For the CDR3, the DNA is TGTGCCACCAGCACCCGGGCTCGCCCCTCCTACAATGAGCAGTTCTTC. Translation: CATSTRARPSYNEQFF.

This sequence joins TRBV19 and TRBJ1-5, with a possible D match to TRBD1 (5 bases). The CDR3 length is 15 residues. V was shortened by 6 bases and J by 6 bases, with 18 bases between the two germline ends. CDR1 is LNHDA, CDR2 SQIVND, per germline (reference sequence). The CDR3 DNA reads as TGTGCCAGTAGCTATACGGCGCCAGGGACTCAGCCCCAGCATTTT. It translates to CASSYTAPGTQPQHF.

This rearrangement joins TRBV11-3 to TRBJ2-7; TRBD1 matches 8 bases. CDR3 length: 13 residues. Germline V gene sequence: CDR1 SGHNT, CDR2 YENEEA. V shed 11 bases and J 2 bases; nucleotides not matched to a gene: 8. The CDR3, as DNA: TGTGCCGGACTTCTGGGACAGGCCTACGAGCAGTACTTC. It is translated as CAGLLGQAYEQYF.

V gene TRBV10-3 combines with J gene TRBJ1-5, with D perhaps TRBD1 (6 bases). V lost 10 bases and J lost 6, with 16 bases in between. The CDR3 runs 13 residues. The V gene's germline CDR1 is ENHRY and CDR2 SYGVKD. The CDR3 sequence is CATTSQGSQPQHF. The CDR3 region has the DNA TGTGCCACCACCTCACAGGGAAGTCAGCCCCAGCATTTT.